A single sample gave rise to the 12 T cell receptor beta chains below, sequenced in a study of cytotoxic CD8 clonotypes in ibrutinib-treated CLL. The table came from immunoSEQ multiplex PCR; TCRdb's copy has only in-frame clones and leaves some out. The profile covers 250,000 to 350,000 clones, with approximately 76% appearing a single time and roughly 6% taken by the ten largest. The source material was PBMCs, sampled at disease progression, from a patient treated with ibrutinib. The receptor set was obtained from a human donor with chronic lymphocytic leukemia.

The chain has TRBV7-2 and TRBJ1-2; a possible D gene is TRBD1 (5 bases). CDR3 length: 15 amino acids. Trimming cost V 1 base and J 7 bases, with 16 bases left between them. Germline CDR1 SGHTA, CDR2 FQGNSA. The CDR3 reads CASSLGPGLPSGYTF. The CDR3 nucleotides are TGTGCCAGCAGCTTAGGGCCAGGGCTCCCGAGTGGCTACACCTTC.

Worth noting for this clone: Other DNA sequences in the same sample also yield this CDR3. The chain employs TRBV29-1 and TRBJ2-2; no firm D call. Between the trimmed V and J ends, which lost 4 bases and 2 bases, there was a span of 8 bases. The CDR3 length is 13 residues. CDR1 and CDR2 (germline): SQVTM, ANQGSEA. The DNA of the CDR3 is TGCAGCGTTGGGCCGGCTAACACCGGGGAGCTGTTTTTT. The encoded protein is CSVGPANTGELFF.

This clone was counted once. The chain recombines TRBV2 with TRBJ2-1; D is uncertain. Between the trimmed V and J ends, which lost 3 bases and 7 bases, there was a span of 13 bases. Per the germline V gene, CDR1 is SNHLY and CDR2 is FYNNEI. The CDR3 has 14 amino acids. This CDR3 is CASSDSPPRNEQFF. DNA for the CDR3: TGTGCCAGCAGTGACTCTCCCCCCCGTAATGAGCAGTTCTTC.

As regards this clone: Other DNA sequences in this sample translate to the same CDR3. The rearrangement links TRBV6-5 to TRBJ1-2; TRBD1 aligns across 9 bases. V shed 5 bases and J 4 bases; nucleotides not matched to a gene: 5. From germline, CDR1 is MNHEY and CDR2 SVGAGI. The CDR3 consists of 14 residues. In nucleotides, the CDR3 is TGTGCCAGCAGTCCGGGACAGGGAGGCTATGGCTACACCTTC. Amino acids: CASSPGQGGYGYTF.

This clone appeared a single time. This CDR3 reads CASSPGTGWAEAFF. CDR3 sequence (DNA): TGTGCCAGCAGCCCCGGGACAGGGTGGGCTGAAGCTTTCTTT. V gene TRBV7-9 combines with J gene TRBJ1-1; the match to TRBD1 covers 9 bases. The V and J ends lost 5 bases and 6 bases, in that order; junction bases with no gene match: 7. This CDR3 comprises 14 residues. Germline CDR1 and CDR2: SEHNR and FQNEAQ (reference sequence).

The J gene is TRBJ2-1, the V gene TRBV25-1; D is tentatively TRBD1 or TRBD2 (5 bases each). CDR3 length: 14 residues. Trimming removed 6 bases at V and 0 bases at J, with 9 bases between. Germline loops: CDR1 MGHDK, CDR2 SYGVNS. CDR3 DNA: TGTGCCAGCAGGGGGGTGAACTCCTACAATGAGCAGTTCTTC. Amino acid sequence: CASRGVNSYNEQFF.

This clone turned up a few times. The J gene is TRBJ1-2, the V gene TRBV9; D might be TRBD1 (6 bases). This CDR3 has 12 residues. The V end was cut by 3 bases, the J end by 6 bases, with 9 bases between. Per the germline V gene, CDR1 is SGDLS and CDR2 is YYNGEE. The CDR3 protein is CASSGTGNGYTF. The CDR3 DNA sequence: TGTGCCAGCAGCGGAACAGGGAATGGCTACACCTTC. Supplemented by reference TRBV9 and TRBJ1-2, the full variable domain reads DSGVTQTPKHLITATGQRVTLRCSPRSGDLSVYWYQQSLDQGLQFLIQYYNGEERAKGNILERFSAQQFPDLHSELNLSSLELGDSALYFCASSGTGNGYTFGSGTRLTVV.

V and J are TRBV5-1 and TRBJ2-2; 8 bases fit TRBD1. The junction had 16 bases not matched to a gene; V was cut back by 7 bases and J by 8 bases. Germline lookup yields CDR1 SGHRS and CDR2 YFSETQ. The CDR3 totals 16 residues. CDR3 protein: CASASLFGTGAGELFF. The CDR3 DNA follows: TGCGCCAGCGCTTCATTGTTTGGGACAGGAGCAGGGGAGCTGTTTTTT.

The chain employs TRBV28 and TRBJ2-2, with TRBD2 as a possible D gene (5 bases). V dropped 2 bases and J dropped 7 bases, with 14 bases sitting between them. The germline V gene has CDR1 MDHEN and CDR2 SYDVKM. There are 15 residues in the CDR3. CDR3 sequence: CASSLRPGRVGELFF. The CDR3 nucleotides read TGTGCCAGCAGTTTAAGGCCCGGGCGGGTCGGGGAGCTGTTTTTT.

The chain joins TRBV7-6 to TRBJ2-1, with a tentative D call TRBD1 (6 bases). The CDR3 runs to 14 residues. V was pared by 1 base and J by 4 bases, with 8 bases between. The germline gives CDR1 SGHVS, CDR2 FNYEAQ. CDR3 DNA: TGTGCCAGCAGCTTAGAGACAGGTTACAATGAGCAGTTCTTC. Protein sequence: CASSLETGYNEQFF.

This clone was seen a handful of times. J is TRBJ1-4 and V is TRBV7-9; D may be TRBD1 (6 bases). This CDR3 comprises 13 residues. CDR1 and CDR2 from the germline V gene are SEHNR and FQNEAQ (reference sequence). V was trimmed by 5 bases and J by 7 bases, leaving 11 bases between them. CDR3 amino acids: CASSPGTTEKLFF. The CDR3 coding sequence is TGTGCCAGCAGCCCAGGGACAACTGAAAAACTGTTTTTT.

This clone was seen more than once but under ten times. V and J are TRBV7-9 and TRBJ1-4; D ambiguous. The CDR3 is 14 amino acids. CDR1 is SEHNR and CDR2 is FQNEAQ in the germline V gene (reference sequence). V lost 3 bases and J lost 8, with 13 bases in between. The CDR3: CASSLDLAREKLFF. CDR3 DNA sequence: TGTGCCAGCAGCTTGGATTTGGCTCGAGAAAAACTGTTTTTT.